A selection of T cell receptor beta chains follows, all from one sample in a study of T cell repertoires in cytomegalovirus infection. A single record per CDR3 protein comes from TCRdb applying MiXCR to the reads. Of under 800,000 distinct CDR3 sequences in the sample, roughly 26% were seen once. Sequenced input: CD8+ T cells from PBMCs. These receptor sequences come from a human donor in good health (CMV status not recorded). Some clones in this sample may be carry-over from other donors' samples. CDR3s include the opening cysteine and the closing phenylalanine or tryptophan. A D gene is named only where the DNA matches it firmly. Size values are once, few and many counts, or a class for expanded clones, and some rows have none.

j_call clone_size cdr3_length v_call d_call cdr3_nt cdr3_aa
TRBJ2-5 few 15 TRBV6-2/TRBV6-3 - TGTGCCAGCAGTTCCACTAGGTGGGGCCAAGAGACCCAGTACTTC CASSSTRWGQETQYF
TRBJ2-1 - 15 TRBV6-2/TRBV6-3 TRBD1 TGTGCCAGCAGCCCGAGGGGGACAGGGTTGAATGAGCAGTTCTTC CASSPRGTGLNEQFF
TRBJ1-4 many 15 TRBV7-9 TRBD1 TGTGCCAGCAGCAATCGACAGGGTGTGGATGAAAAACTGTTTTTT CASSNRQGVDEKLFF
TRBJ2-5 - 16 TRBV7-2 TRBD1 TGTGCCAGCAGCTCCGGACAGGGGATCGTTGGAGAGACCCAGTACTTC CASSSGQGIVGETQYF
TRBJ1-1 - 17 TRBV14 - TGTGCCAGCAGCCCTCTTCGGGGGGGCAGGATGAACACTGAAGCTTTCTTT CASSPLRGGRMNTEAFF
TRBJ2-1 - 13 TRBV20-1 - TGCAGCCCGGGGACTCCTGATTACAATGAGCAGTTCTTC CSPGTPDYNEQFF
TRBJ2-4 many 15 TRBV7-2 TRBD2 TGTGCCAGCAGCTTACTAGCGGGGGGGAAAAACATTCAGTACTTC CASSLLAGGKNIQYF
TRBJ2-1 few 12 TRBV28 TRBD2 TGTGCCAGCGCTACTAGCGCCGGAAAGCAGTTCTTC CASATSAGKQFF
TRBJ2-1 few 16 TRBV7-6 - TGTGCCAGCAGCTTAGTCCCACAGGGATCTAGGAATGAGCAGTTCTTC CASSLVPQGSRNEQFF
TRBJ2-7 - 16 TRBV7-9 - TGTGCCAGCAGCTCGTCTGAGGGGGTTACCTCCTACGAGCAGTACTTC CASSSSEGVTSYEQYF
TRBJ1-1 - 16 TRBV5-1 - TGCGCCAGCAGCTTGTATTTCGGACAGTTGAACACTGAAGCTTTCTTT CASSLYFGQLNTEAFF